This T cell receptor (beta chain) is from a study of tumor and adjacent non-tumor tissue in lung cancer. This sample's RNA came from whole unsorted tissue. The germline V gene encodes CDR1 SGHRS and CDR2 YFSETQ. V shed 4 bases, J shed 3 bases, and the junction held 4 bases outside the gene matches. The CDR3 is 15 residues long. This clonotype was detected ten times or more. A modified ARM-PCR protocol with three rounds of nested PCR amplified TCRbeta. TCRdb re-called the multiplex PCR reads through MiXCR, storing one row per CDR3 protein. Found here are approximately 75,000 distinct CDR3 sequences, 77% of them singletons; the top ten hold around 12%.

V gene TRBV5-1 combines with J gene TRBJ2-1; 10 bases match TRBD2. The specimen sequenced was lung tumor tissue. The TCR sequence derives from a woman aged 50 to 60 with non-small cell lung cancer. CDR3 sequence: CASSLLAGNYNEQFF. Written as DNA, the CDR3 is TGCGCCAGCAGCCTACTAGCGGGAAACTACAATGAGCAGTTCTTC.